A single sample is the source of the 8 T cell receptor beta chains below, sequenced in a study of blood T cell repertoires in COVID-19. Assay: immunoSEQ multiplex PCR; the TCRdb copy retains only in-frame clones and omits some. The table lists around 230,000 clones, roughly 88% of them singletons. The source material was peripheral blood. These receptors were obtained from a man aged 35-49 years with acute or convalescent COVID-19.

The V call is TRBV2, the J call TRBJ2-1; D is possibly TRBD1 (5 bases). This CDR3 region has 13 residues. Germline V lookup: CDR1 SNHLY, CDR2 FYNNEI. Between the trimmed V and J ends, which lost 6 bases and 7 bases, there was a span of 13 bases. The CDR3 region has the DNA TGTGCCAGCAGAAAAACAGGATGGAATGAGCAGTTCTTC. Its protein product is CASRKTGWNEQFF.

The CDR3 reads CATSDSGQVTDTQYF. Here the CDR3 DNA reads TGTGCCACCAGTGATTCGGGACAGGTCACAGATACGCAGTATTTT. The rearrangement uses TRBV24-1 and TRBJ2-3; 8 bases map to TRBD1. The CDR3 length is 15 residues. The J segment lost 2 bases and the V segment lost 2 bases, leaving 2 bases of the junction unmatched. In germline, CDR1 is KGHDR, CDR2 SFDVKD.

The chain couples TRBV5-1 to TRBJ2-7, with 11 bases that match TRBD1. The CDR3 runs to 13 residues. CDR1 and CDR2 (germline): SGHRS, YFSETQ. The V segment lost 4 bases and the J segment 5 bases; nucleotides outside the gene matches: 2. CDR3 nucleotide sequence: TGCGCCAGCAGCCCGGGACAGGGGGACGAGCAGTACTTC. Translated, it gives CASSPGQGDEQYF. The complete variable domain, with remaining parts taken from reference TRBV5-1 and TRBJ2-7, reads KAGVTQTPRYLIKTRGQQVTLSCSPISGHRSVSWYQQTPGQGLQFLFEYFSETQRNKGNFPGRFSGRQFSNSRSEMNVSTLELGDSALYLCASSPGQGDEQYFGPGTRLTVT.

This clone was picked up a small number of times. Other nucleotide sequences from this sample produce the same CDR3. The chain is built from TRBV9 and TRBJ2-3; 9 bases are a match to TRBD2. V lost 0 bases and J lost 3; bases outside the gene matches: 5. CDR3 length equals 16 residues. Germline loops: CDR1 SGDLS, CDR2 YYNGEE. The CDR3 loop reads CASSVVGLAATDTQYF. CDR3 nucleotides: TGTGCCAGCAGCGTAGTGGGACTAGCAGCAACAGATACGCAGTATTTT.

J is TRBJ2-3 and V is TRBV18; D may be TRBD2 (6 bases). V gave up 3 bases and J gave up 5 bases, with 12 bases separating them. The V gene's germline CDR1 is KGHSH and CDR2 LQKENI. This CDR3 comprises 14 residues. CDR3 region: CASSPGTEGDTQYF. The CDR3 bases are TGTGCCAGCTCACCGGGGACTGAAGGAGATACGCAGTATTTT.

The sample holds one count of this clone. This sequence joins TRBV7-8 and TRBJ1-2, with D possibly matching TRBD1 (5 bases). The germline V gene encodes CDR1 SGHVS and CDR2 FQNEAQ. Trimming pared 5 bases from V and 6 bases from J, leaving 22 bases between. The CDR3 has 16 residues. The CDR3: CASSPRRTGGRNGYTF. The CDR3 nucleotides are TGTGCCAGCAGCCCTCGTCGTACAGGTGGAAGAAATGGCTACACCTTC. Variable domain in full (rest from reference TRBV7-8 and TRBJ1-2): GAGVSQSPRYKVAKRGQDVALRCDPISGHVSLFWYQQALGQGPEFLTYFQNEAQLDKSGLPSDRFFAERPEGSVSTLKIQRTQQEDSAVYLCASSPRRTGGRNGYTFGSGTRLTVV.

At least ten counts were recorded for this clone. The gene calls are TRBV19 and TRBJ1-5; 8 bases are shared with TRBD1. This CDR3 is 15 amino acids long. Trimming took 4 bases from V and 3 from J; bases not matched to a gene: 5. Germline V CDR1 and CDR2: LNHDA, SQIVND (reference sequence). CDR3 nucleotides: TGTGCCAGTAGTACGACAGGGGTAGACAATCAGCCCCAGCATTTT. It yields the protein CASSTTGVDNQPQHF.

The V and J genes are TRBV6-1 and TRBJ2-3; 7 nucleotides align to TRBD2. Germline CDR1 MNHNS, CDR2 SASEGT. The CDR3 has 18 amino acids. Trimming cost V 4 bases and J 7 bases; bases outside gene matches: 20. The chain's CDR3 is CASSAIISSGLKTNTQYF. CDR3 DNA sequence: TGTGCCAGCAGTGCCATAATTTCTAGCGGACTTAAGACTAATACGCAGTATTTT.